This TCR beta chain was obtained from a study of control samples from healthy donors and cancer patients. Germline loops: CDR1 SGDLS, CDR2 YYNGEE. The CDR3 runs 13 residues. V was trimmed by 4 bases and J by 4 bases, leaving 9 bases between them. Assay: immunoSEQ multiplex PCR; the TCRdb copy retains only in-frame clones and omits some. The sample lists approximately 86,000 clones; 85% to 95% were seen once. Sequencing was performed on blood. The chain joins TRBV9 to TRBJ1-3; D is undetermined. The receptor comes from a woman aged 25-40 years in good health. In nucleotides, the CDR3 is TGTGCCAGCAGCCCAACGGGGGGAAACACCATATATTTT. It translates to CASSPTGGNTIYF.